This entry features one T cell receptor (beta chain) sequence. During active infection, Seattle patients enrolled and were then monitored through disease. The germline CDR1 and CDR2 sequences are DFQATT and SNEGSKA (reference sequence). The CDR3 is 10 residues long. The V and J ends lost 7 bases and 4 bases respectively, with 8 bases between them. Original processing notes: Counts of nucleated cells, estimated from reference gene primer amplification, were obtained. TCRdb keeps only in-frame clones here, not all; method: immunoSEQ multiplex PCR. The D gene and trimming were derived from the DNA, and the V and J assignments and clone size from that table. The sample has 330,000 or so clones; roughly 89% are singletons. This sample is drawn from a study of blood T cell repertoires in COVID-19. Study details: PBMCs, B-cell-depleted T cells, or T cells provided the cDNA or gDNA that made up the material.

The chain joins TRBV20-1 to TRBJ2-7; D unclear. The origin of this receptor is a woman aged 60-75 years with COVID-19, enrolled during active disease. Sequenced material: peripheral blood. The CDR3: CSVSGYEQYF. The CDR3 bases are TGCAGTGTTTCCGGGTACGAGCAGTACTTC.